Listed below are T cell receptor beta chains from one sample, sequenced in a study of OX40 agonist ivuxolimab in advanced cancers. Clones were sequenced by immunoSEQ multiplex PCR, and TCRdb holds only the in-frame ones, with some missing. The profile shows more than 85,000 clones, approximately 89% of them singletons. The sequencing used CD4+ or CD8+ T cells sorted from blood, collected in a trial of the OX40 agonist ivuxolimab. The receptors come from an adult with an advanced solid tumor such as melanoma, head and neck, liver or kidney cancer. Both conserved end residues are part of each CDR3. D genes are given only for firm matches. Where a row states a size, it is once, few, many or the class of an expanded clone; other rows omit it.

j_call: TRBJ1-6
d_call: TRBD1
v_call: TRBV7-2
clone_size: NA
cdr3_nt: TGTGCCAGCAGCCTCACAGGGGGAAATAATTCACCCCTCCACTTT
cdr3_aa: CASSLTGGNNSPLHF

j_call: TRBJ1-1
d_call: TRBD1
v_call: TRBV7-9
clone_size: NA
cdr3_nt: TGTGCCAGCAACTCCGGGACAGGGAACACTGAAGCTTTCTTT
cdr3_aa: CASNSGTGNTEAFF

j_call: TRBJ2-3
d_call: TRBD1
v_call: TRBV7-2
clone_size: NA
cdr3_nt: TGTGCCAGCAGCCGTTCCGGGACAGGCACAGATACGCAGTATTTT
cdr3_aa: CASSRSGTGTDTQYF

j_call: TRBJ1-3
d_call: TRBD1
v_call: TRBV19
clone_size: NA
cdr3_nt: TGTGCCAGTAGTATCGGACAGGGGCGAAACACCATATATTTT
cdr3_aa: CASSIGQGRNTIYF

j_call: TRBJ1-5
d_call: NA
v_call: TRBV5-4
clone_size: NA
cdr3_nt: TGTGCCAGCAGCTTGGTGGGGACACCCGATCAGCCCCAGCATTTT
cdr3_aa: CASSLVGTPDQPQHF

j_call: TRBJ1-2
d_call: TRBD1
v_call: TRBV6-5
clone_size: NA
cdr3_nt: TGTGCCAGCAGCCCGACAGGGCCTAGTGGCTACACCTTC
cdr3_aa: CASSPTGPSGYTF

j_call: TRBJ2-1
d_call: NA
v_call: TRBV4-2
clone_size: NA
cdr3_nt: TGTGCCCACGGTTGGCTAGCGAGTAATTACAATGAGCAGTTCTTC
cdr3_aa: CAHGWLASNYNEQFF

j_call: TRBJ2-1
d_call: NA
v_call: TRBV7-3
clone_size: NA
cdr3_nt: TGTGCCAGCAGCCCTACCCAATACAATGAGCAGTTCTTC
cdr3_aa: CASSPTQYNEQFF

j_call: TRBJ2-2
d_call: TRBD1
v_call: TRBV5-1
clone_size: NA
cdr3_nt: TGCGCCAGCAGCCTCTCGACAGGGCTGAACACCGGGGAGCTGTTTTTT
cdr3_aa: CASSLSTGLNTGELFF

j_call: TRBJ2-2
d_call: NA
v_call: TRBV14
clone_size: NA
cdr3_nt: TGTGCCAGCAGCCAAGATTATACCGGGGAGCTGTTTTTT
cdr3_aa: CASSQDYTGELFF

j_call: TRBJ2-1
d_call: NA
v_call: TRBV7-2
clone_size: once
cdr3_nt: TGTGCCAGCAGCGAAGACACAGGGAGAAATGAGCAGTTCTTC
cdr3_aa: CASSEDTGRNEQFF

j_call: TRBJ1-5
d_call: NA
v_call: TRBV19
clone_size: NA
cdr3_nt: TGTGCCAGTAGTAAAGCAGGCCGTAGTCAGCCCCAGCATTTT
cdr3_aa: CASSKAGRSQPQHF

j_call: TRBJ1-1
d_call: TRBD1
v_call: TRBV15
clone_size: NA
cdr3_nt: TGTGCCACCAGCAGAGGAAGTGTCGACAGGGGAACTGAAGCTTTCTTT
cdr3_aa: CATSRGSVDRGTEAFF

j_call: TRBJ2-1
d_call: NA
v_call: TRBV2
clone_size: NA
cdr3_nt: TGTGCCAGCAGGCCCAACCAGGTGTCGAGCAATGAGCAGTTCTTC
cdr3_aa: CASRPNQVSSNEQFF

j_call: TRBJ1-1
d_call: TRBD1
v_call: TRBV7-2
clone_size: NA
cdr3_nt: TGTGCCAGCAGCGCTACAGGGGCCACTGAAGCTTTCTTT
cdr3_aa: CASSATGATEAFF

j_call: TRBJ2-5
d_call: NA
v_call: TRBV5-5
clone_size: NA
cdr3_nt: TGTGCCAGCAGCCTACGCAGGGGATTGGCGGAGACCCAGTACTTC
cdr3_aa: CASSLRRGLAETQYF

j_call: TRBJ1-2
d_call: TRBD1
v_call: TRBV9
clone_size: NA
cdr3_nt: TGTGCCAGCAGCGTAGTCTTCGGTACAGGGGCTAGTGGCTACACCTTC
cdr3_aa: CASSVVFGTGASGYTF

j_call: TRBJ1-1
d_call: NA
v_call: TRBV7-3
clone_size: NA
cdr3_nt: TGTGCCAGCAGCTTTGGCAGGGCGAGTGAAGCTTTCTTT
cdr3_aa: CASSFGRASEAFF

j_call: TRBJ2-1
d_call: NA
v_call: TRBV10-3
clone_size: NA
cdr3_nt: TGTGCCATCAGTGACGACAATGAGCAGTTCTTC
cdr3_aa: CAISDDNEQFF

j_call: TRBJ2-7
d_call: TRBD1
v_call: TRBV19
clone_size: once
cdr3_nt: TGTGCCAGTAGTCCACGCTGGACAGGGAAAAACTACGAGCAGTACTTC
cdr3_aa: CASSPRWTGKNYEQYF

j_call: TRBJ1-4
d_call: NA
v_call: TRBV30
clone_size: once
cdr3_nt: TGTGCCTGGGCAGGGTTTCGGGAAAAACTGTTTTTT
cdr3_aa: CAWAGFREKLFF

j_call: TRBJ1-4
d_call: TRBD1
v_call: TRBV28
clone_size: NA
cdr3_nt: TGTGCCGGAATGGGACAGGGAGAAGAAAAACTGTTTTTT
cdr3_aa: CAGMGQGEEKLFF

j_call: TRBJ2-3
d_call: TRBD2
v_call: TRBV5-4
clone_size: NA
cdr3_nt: TGTGCCAGCAGCCGGGGACTAGCGGGAGATACAGATACGCAGTATTTT
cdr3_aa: CASSRGLAGDTDTQYF

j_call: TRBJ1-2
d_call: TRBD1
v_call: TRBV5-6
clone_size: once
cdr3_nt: TGTGCCAGCAGCCTATACAGGGGTTCCTATGGCTACACCTTC
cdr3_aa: CASSLYRGSYGYTF

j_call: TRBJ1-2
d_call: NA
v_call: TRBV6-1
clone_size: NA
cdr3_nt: TGTGCCAGCAGTGAAGGGGGTCGGCGGAACGGCTACACCTTC
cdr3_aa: CASSEGGRRNGYTF

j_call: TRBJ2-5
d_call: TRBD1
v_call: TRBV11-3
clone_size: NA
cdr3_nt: TGTGCCAGCAGCTTAGGGGGACAGGGTCAAGAGACCCAGTACTTC
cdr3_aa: CASSLGGQGQETQYF

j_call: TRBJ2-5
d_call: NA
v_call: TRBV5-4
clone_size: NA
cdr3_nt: TGTGCCAGCACCCCCACTCCGGGGGAAGAGACCCAGTACTTC
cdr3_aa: CASTPTPGEETQYF

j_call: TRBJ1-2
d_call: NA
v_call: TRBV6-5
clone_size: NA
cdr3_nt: TGTGCCAGCAGTTCCCAGGACAGCTTCTATGGCTACACCTTC
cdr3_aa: CASSSQDSFYGYTF

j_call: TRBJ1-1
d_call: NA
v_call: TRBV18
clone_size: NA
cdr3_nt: TGTGCCAGCTCACCACCGAACAGGGACACTGAAGCTTTCTTT
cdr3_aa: CASSPPNRDTEAFF

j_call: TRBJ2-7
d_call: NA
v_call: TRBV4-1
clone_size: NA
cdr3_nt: TGCGCCAGCAGCCAAGGGACAGTGTCCTACGAGCAGTACTTC
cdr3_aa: CASSQGTVSYEQYF

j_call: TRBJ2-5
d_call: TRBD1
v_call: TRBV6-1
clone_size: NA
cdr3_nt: TGTGCCAGCAGAGACAGGGTGGGGGAGACCCAGTACTTC
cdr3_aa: CASRDRVGETQYF

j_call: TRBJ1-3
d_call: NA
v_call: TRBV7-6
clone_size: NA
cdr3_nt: TGTGCCAGCAGCTTAGCCTACTATAGGAATCTCGGGTCCTCTGGAAACACCATATATTTT
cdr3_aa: CASSLAYYRNLGSSGNTIYF

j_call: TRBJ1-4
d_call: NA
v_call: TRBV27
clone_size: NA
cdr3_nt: TGTGCCAGCAGACAGAGAAATGAAAAACTGTTTTTT
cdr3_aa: CASRQRNEKLFF

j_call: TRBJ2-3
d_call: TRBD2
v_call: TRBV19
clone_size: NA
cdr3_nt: TGTGCCAGTCTGAGTCTGAGGACTAGCGGGACAGATACGCAGTATTTT
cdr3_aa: CASLSLRTSGTDTQYF

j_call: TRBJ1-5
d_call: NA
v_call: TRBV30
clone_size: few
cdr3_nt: TGTGCCTGGAGTGGGGGAACCGCCAATCAGCCCCAGCATTTT
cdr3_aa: CAWSGGTANQPQHF

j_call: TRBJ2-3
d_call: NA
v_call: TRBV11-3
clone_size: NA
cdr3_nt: TGTGCCAGCAGCTTAGTGTCTAGCACAGATACGCAGTATTTT
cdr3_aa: CASSLVSSTDTQYF